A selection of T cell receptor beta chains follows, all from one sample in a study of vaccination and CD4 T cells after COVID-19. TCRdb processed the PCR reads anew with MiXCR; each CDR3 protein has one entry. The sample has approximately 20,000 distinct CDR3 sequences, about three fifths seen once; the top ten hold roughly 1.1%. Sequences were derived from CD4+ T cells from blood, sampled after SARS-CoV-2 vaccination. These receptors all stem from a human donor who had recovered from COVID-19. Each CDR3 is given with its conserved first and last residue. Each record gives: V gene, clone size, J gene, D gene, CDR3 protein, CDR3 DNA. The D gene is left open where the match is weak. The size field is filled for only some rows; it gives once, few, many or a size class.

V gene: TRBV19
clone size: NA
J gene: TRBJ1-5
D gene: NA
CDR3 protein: CASSPQWYSNQPQHF
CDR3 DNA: TGTGCCAGTAGCCCCCAGTGGTATAGCAATCAGCCCCAGCATTTT

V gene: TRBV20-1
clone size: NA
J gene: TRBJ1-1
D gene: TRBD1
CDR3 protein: CSATGTGGFGTEAFF
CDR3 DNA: TGCAGTGCCACCGGGACAGGGGGTTTCGGCACTGAAGCTTTCTTT

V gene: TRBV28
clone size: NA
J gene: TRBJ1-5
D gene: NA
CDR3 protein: CASNRGSQPQHF
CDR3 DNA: TGTGCCAGTAACCGGGGGAGTCAGCCCCAGCATTTT

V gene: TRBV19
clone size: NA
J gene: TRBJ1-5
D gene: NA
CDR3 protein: CASTPLRAFNQPQHF
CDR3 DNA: TGTGCCAGTACCCCTCTCAGGGCATTCAATCAGCCCCAGCATTTT

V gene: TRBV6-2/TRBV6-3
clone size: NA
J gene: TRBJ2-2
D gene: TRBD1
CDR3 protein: CATRGRGQVTGELFF
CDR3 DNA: TGTGCCACCAGGGGCAGGGGGCAGGTCACCGGGGAGCTGTTTTTT

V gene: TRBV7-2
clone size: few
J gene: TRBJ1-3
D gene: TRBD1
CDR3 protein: CASSLGTGQNTIYF
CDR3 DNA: TGTGCCAGCAGCTTAGGGACAGGGCAGAACACCATATATTTT

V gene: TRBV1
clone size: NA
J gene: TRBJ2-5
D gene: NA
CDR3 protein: CTSSQDRASGRRGETQYF
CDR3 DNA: TGCACCAGCAGCCAAGATAGGGCTAGCGGGAGGCGGGGGGAGACCCAGTACTTC

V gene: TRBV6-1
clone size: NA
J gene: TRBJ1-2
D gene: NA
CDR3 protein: CASIPREGYGYTF
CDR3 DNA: TGTGCCAGCATCCCCAGGGAGGGTTATGGCTACACCTTC

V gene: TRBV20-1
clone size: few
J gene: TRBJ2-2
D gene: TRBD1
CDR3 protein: CSARTGGETGELFF
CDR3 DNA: TGCAGTGCTAGGACAGGGGGCGAGACCGGGGAGCTGTTTTTT

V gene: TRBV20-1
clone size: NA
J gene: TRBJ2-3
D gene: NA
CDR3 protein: CSGGAQGSDTQYF
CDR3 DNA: TGCAGTGGAGGGGCCCAGGGCTCAGATACGCAGTATTTT

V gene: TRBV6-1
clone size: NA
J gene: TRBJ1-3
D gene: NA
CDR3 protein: CASSEARVFSGNTIYF
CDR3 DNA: TGTGCCAGCAGTGAAGCCAGGGTTTTCTCTGGAAACACCATATATTTT

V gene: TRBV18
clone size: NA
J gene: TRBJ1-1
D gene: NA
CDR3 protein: CASSRDWNTEAFF
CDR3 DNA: TGTGCCAGCTCACGGGACTGGAACACTGAAGCTTTCTTT

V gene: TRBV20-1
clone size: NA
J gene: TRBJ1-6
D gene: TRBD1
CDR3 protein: CSYGTDYNSPLHF
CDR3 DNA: TGCAGCTACGGGACAGACTATAATTCACCCCTCCACTTT

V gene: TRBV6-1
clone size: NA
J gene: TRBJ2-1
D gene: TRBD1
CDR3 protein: CASRWDRGPNNEQFF
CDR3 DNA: TGTGCCAGCAGATGGGACAGGGGGCCTAACAATGAGCAGTTCTTC